A selection of T cell receptor beta chains follows, all from one sample in a study of blood T cell repertoires in COVID-19. The repertoire was sequenced with immunoSEQ multiplex PCR; TCRdb's copy has only in-frame clones and lacks some. The sample includes about 140,000 clones, roughly 81% seen only once; the top ten take roughly 10%. Sequenced: peripheral blood. Every receptor here comes from a woman aged 50 to 60 with active or convalescent COVID-19. Both conserved end residues are part of each CDR3. The order of the fields is J gene, V gene, clone size, D gene, CDR3 protein, CDR3 DNA. The D gene is left open where the match is weak. Clone size is shown for a subset of rows, as once, few, many or a class of expanded clone.

J: TRBJ1-5; V: TRBV10-3; size: -; D: -; CDR3: CAISELGNQPQHF; DNA: TGTGCCATCAGTGAGCTAGGCAATCAGCCCCAGCATTTT
J: TRBJ2-7; V: TRBV2; size: -; D: TRBD2; CDR3: CASSEGLAVRNEQYF; DNA: TGTGCCAGCAGTGAGGGACTAGCGGTCCGGAACGAGCAGTACTTC
J: TRBJ1-5; V: TRBV2; size: -; D: -; CDR3: CASSEGGPSNQPQHF; DNA: TGTGCCAGCAGTGAAGGAGGGCCTAGCAATCAGCCCCAGCATTTT
J: TRBJ2-5; V: TRBV20-1; size: once; D: -; CDR3: CSASPGQFGETQYF; DNA: TGCAGTGCTAGTCCCGGACAGTTCGGGGAGACCCAGTACTTC
J: TRBJ2-5; V: TRBV9; size: -; D: TRBD2; CDR3: CASSVGPSGSVETQYF; DNA: TGTGCCAGCAGCGTAGGACCCAGCGGGAGTGTAGAGACCCAGTACTTC
J: TRBJ1-4; V: TRBV3-1/TRBV3-2; size: -; D: TRBD1; CDR3: CASSQRTGYEKLFF; DNA: TGTGCCAGCAGCCAAAGGACAGGATATGAAAAACTGTTTTTT
J: TRBJ2-6; V: TRBV6-5; size: -; D: -; CDR3: CASSTGSGANVLTF; DNA: TGTGCCAGCTCCACGGGCTCTGGGGCCAACGTCCTGACTTTC
J: TRBJ2-2; V: TRBV6-5; size: -; D: TRBD1; CDR3: CASRGTANTGELFF; DNA: TGTGCCAGCAGGGGGACAGCGAACACCGGGGAGCTGTTTTTT
J: TRBJ2-2; V: TRBV6-4; size: few; D: TRBD2; CDR3: CASSAGSGTSGELFF; DNA: TGTGCCAGCAGTGCAGGGAGCGGGACTTCGGGGGAGCTGTTTTTT
J: TRBJ2-1; V: TRBV30; size: -; D: TRBD2; CDR3: CAWGRGTSYNEQFF; DNA: TGTGCCTGGGGCCGAGGGACTAGCTACAATGAGCAGTTCTTC
J: TRBJ1-5; V: TRBV15; size: few; D: -; CDR3: CATSRDLGQKNQPQHF; DNA: TGTGCCACCAGCAGAGATTTGGGGCAGAAGAATCAGCCCCAGCATTTT
J: TRBJ2-5; V: TRBV5-1; size: few; D: -; CDR3: CASSGLGRETQYF; DNA: TGCGCCAGCAGCGGGCTAGGGAGAGAGACCCAGTACTTC
J: TRBJ1-3; V: TRBV6-2/TRBV6-3; size: -; D: -; CDR3: CASSAAVLNGNTIYF; DNA: TGTGCCAGCAGTGCGGCGGTCCTAAATGGAAACACCATATATTTT